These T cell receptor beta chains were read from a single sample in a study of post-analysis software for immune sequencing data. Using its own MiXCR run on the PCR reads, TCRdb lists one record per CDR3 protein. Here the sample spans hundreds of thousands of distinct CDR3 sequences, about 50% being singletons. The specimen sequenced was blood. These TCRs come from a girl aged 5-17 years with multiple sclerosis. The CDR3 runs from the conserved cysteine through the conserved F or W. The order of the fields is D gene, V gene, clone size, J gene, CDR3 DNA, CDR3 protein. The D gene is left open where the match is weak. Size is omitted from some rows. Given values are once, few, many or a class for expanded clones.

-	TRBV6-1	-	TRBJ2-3	TGTGCCAGCACCCGAACAGGCCAAGGGGGAGATACGCAGTATTTT	CASTRTGQGGDTQYF
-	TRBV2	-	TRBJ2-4	TGTGCCAGCAGTGTTCGACTGGAGTTAGCCAAAAACATTCAGTACTTC	CASSVRLELAKNIQYF
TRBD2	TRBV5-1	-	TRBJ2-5	TGCGCCAGCAGCTTGCGGTCAGGACTAGCGGGACAAGAGACCCAGTACTTC	CASSLRSGLAGQETQYF
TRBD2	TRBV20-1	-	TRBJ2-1	TGCAGCGTAGCGGGGCCAGGGCAGTTCTTC	CSVAGPGQFF
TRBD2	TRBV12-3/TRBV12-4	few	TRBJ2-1	TGTGCCAGCAGGCCAGCGGGAGGATGGGACAATGAGCAGTTCTTC	CASRPAGGWDNEQFF
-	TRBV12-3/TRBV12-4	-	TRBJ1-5	TGTGCCAGCACCCTTATAGCAGGGGTCAATCAGCCCCAGCATTTT	CASTLIAGVNQPQHF
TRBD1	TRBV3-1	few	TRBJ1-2	TGTGCCAGCAGCTTGAGATCCCGGGGACAGGGGAACTATGGCTACACCTTC	CASSLRSRGQGNYGYTF
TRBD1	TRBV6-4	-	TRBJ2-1	TGTGCCAGCAGTGACCAGCCGCTAGGGGCAGGGGGTAATTATGAGCAGTTCTTC	CASSDQPLGAGGNYEQFF
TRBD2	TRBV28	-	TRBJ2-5	TGTGCCAGCAGTTTAAGGGCTAGCGGCCAAGAGACCCAGTACTTC	CASSLRASGQETQYF
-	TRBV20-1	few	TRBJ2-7	TGCAGTGCTAGGATGAATGCCTACGAGCAGTACTTC	CSARMNAYEQYF
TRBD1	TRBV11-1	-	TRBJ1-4	TGTGCCAGCAGGCCCACAGGGGGCAGTGAAAAACTGTTTTTT	CASRPTGGSEKLFF
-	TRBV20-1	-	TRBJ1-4	TGCAGTGCTGGATCAACCCGAGACCCCTCTACTAATGAAAAACTGTTTTTT	CSAGSTRDPSTNEKLFF
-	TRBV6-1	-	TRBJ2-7	TGTGCCAGCAGTGATGCAGGAGGCTACGAGCAGTACTTC	CASSDAGGYEQYF
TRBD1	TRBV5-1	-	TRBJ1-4	TGCGCCAGCAGAAGGAGGCAGGGGGATGAAAAACTGTTTTTT	CASRRRQGDEKLFF
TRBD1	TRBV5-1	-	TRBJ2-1	TGCGCCAGCGGAAAAGGACAGGGCGTCAATGAGCAGTTCTTC	CASGKGQGVNEQFF
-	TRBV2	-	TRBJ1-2	TGTGCCAGCAGTGTATTTGTACAGGGAGAGGACTATGGCTACACCTTC	CASSVFVQGEDYGYTF
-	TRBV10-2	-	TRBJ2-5	TGCGCCAGCAGTGCTGTCCTTCAAGAGACCCAGTACTTC	CASSAVLQETQYF
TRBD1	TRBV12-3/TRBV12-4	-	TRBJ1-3	TGTGCCAGCAGTTTTAAGGGGACAGGGGCTAGGAACACCATATATTTT	CASSFKGTGARNTIYF
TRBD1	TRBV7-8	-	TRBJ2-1	TGTGCCAGCAGCTTAGGGGGACAGGCCCCAGGGGATGAGCAGTTCTTC	CASSLGGQAPGDEQFF
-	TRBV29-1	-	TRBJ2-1	TGCAGCGTTGAAGGTTGGGCCCACTACAATGAGCAGTTCTTC	CSVEGWAHYNEQFF
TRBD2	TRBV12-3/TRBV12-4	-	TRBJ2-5	TGTGCCAGCAGTTTAATGGCTAGCGGGGGACAAGAGACCCAGTACTTC	CASSLMASGGQETQYF
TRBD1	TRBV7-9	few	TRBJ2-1	TGTGCCAGCAGCCCCGCACGACAGGGGGCAGGGAGGAATGAGCAGTTCTTC	CASSPARQGAGRNEQFF
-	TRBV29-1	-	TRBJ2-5	TGCAGCGTTGATAGCGACACCCAGTACTTC	CSVDSDTQYF
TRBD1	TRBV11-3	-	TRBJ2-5	TGTGCCAGCAGCCTCCGGGACAGGGCCGAGACCCAGTACTTC	CASSLRDRAETQYF
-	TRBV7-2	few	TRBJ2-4	TGTGCCAGCGGCCTGGGACAAGGCGGGTACATTCAGTACTTC	CASGLGQGGYIQYF
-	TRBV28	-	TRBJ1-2	TGTGCCAGCAGTTTTGGGGAGGGCTACACCTTC	CASSFGEGYTF
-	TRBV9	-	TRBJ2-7	TGTGCCAGCAGCGAAGGACCGATGGATGGACTCTACGAGCAGTACTTC	CASSEGPMDGLYEQYF
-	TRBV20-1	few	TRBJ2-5	TGCAGTGCTAGGGGGACCACTTCTAAACAAGAGACCCAGTACTTC	CSARGTTSKQETQYF
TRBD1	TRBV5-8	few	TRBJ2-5	TGTGCCAGCAGCTTGGGACAGGGTGGGGGCCTTCAAGAGACCCAGTACTTC	CASSLGQGGGLQETQYF
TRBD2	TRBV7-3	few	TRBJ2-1	TGTGCCAGCAGTCTGGGACTAGCGGGAGTTCATGAGCAGTTCTTC	CASSLGLAGVHEQFF
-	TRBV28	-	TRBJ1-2	TGTGCCAGCAGTCTATTTTTCTCAGGGAACTATGGCTACACCTTC	CASSLFFSGNYGYTF
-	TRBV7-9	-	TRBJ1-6	TGTGCCAGCAGCTCTACTTATCCAGGCTCACCCCTCCACTTT	CASSSTYPGSPLHF
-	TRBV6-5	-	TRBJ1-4	TGTGCCAGCCTAGCCCCCGGGTCGGGAAAACTGTTTTTT	CASLAPGSGKLFF